This TCR beta chain was obtained from a study of blood T cell repertoires in COVID-19. Measured with immunoSEQ multiplex PCR; TCRdb has only the in-frame clones, and not every one. The profile shows around 250,000 clones, roughly four fifths of them singletons. For this clone: A read error may account for a junction end that differs from germline.

This CDR3 has 12 amino acids. The germline gives CDR1 SGHNT, CDR2 YYREEE (reference sequence). This TCR derives from a man aged 50-59 years who had recovered from COVID-19. The material sequenced was PBMCs or T cells enriched from blood (not recorded which). The rearrangement joins TRBV5-4 to TRBJ2-1, with a possible D match to TRBD2 (6 bases). The CDR3 DNA sequence: TGTGCCAGCAGCTTGGACAGCGGGCCGGGGGTCTTC. Protein sequence: CASSLDSGPGVF.